One sample yielded the 19 T cell receptor beta chains listed below, sequenced in a study of T cells in localized non-small cell lung cancer (TCRdb year 2020). To prepare the library, the immunoSEQ multiplex PCR assay was applied. Sourced from immuneACCESS, this table was stored by TCRdb with only in-frame sequences that have V and J called. A share of the clones is absent; for the studies checked, an unresolved V gene accounts for under half, and the remainder has no known explanation. Recorded for this sample are roughly 16,000 clones; about 83% of them occurred a single time. The top ten clones comprise about 34% of the sample. This specimen consisted of peripheral blood, obtained before any cancer treatment. The receptors derive from a male donor aged 60 or over with stage III lung adenocarcinoma.

This rearrangement joins TRBV2 to TRBJ2-1; TRBD2 is a possible D gene (5 bases). CDR3 length equals 13 residues. V was trimmed by 7 bases and J by 9 bases, leaving 16 bases between them. From germline, CDR1 is SNHLY and CDR2 FYNNEI. The CDR3 coding sequence is TGTGCCAGCAAGAGGGATTTTTCGGCTGAGCAGTTCTTC. Residues: CASKRDFSAEQFF.

The chain recombines TRBV6-1 with TRBJ2-7; tentative D call: TRBD1 (5 bases). This CDR3 is built from 14 residues. Germline V gives CDR1 MNHNS, CDR2 SASEGT. Trimming left V 1 base short and J 4 bases short, with 11 bases between. The CDR3 region has the DNA TGTGCCAGCAGTGAAGGGTCAGGGTCGTACGAGCAGTACTTC. Translation gives CASSEGSGSYEQYF.

The chain combines TRBV5-4 with TRBJ2-3; a possible D gene is TRBD2 (6 bases). The CDR3 runs to 16 residues. Trimming removed 0 bases from V and 7 bases from J, with 18 bases in between. The V gene's germline CDR1 is SGHNT and CDR2 YYREEE (reference sequence). The CDR3 here is CASSLEVVGSGHTQYF. In DNA, the CDR3 is TGTGCCAGCAGCTTGGAAGTTGTCGGGAGCGGCCATACGCAGTATTTT.

This rearrangement joins TRBV5-1 to TRBJ2-3; tentatively, D is TRBD2 (6 bases). This CDR3 has 15 amino acids. Looked up from germline, CDR1 is SGHRS and CDR2 is YFSETQ. Trimming removed 0 bases from V and 3 bases from J, with 11 bases in between. DNA of the CDR3: TGCGCCAGCAGCTTGGCATGGCGGGAAACAGATACGCAGTATTTT. Its translation is CASSLAWRETDTQYF.

The chain uses TRBV9 and TRBJ2-7, with 8 bases that match TRBD1. CDR1 and CDR2 (germline): SGDLS, YYNGEE. Unmatched junction bases numbered 9, after V lost 3 bases and J lost 4 bases. CDR3 length equals 15 residues. For the CDR3, the DNA is TGTGCCAGCAGCGCCGGACAGGGAACCCCTTACGAGCAGTACTTC. It codes for CASSAGQGTPYEQYF.

V usage is TRBV19 and J usage is TRBJ2-2, with 7 bases fitting TRBD1. Germline V gives CDR1 LNHDA, CDR2 SQIVND (reference sequence). V gave up 4 bases and J gave up 1 base; unmatched junction bases: 6. CDR3 size: 16 residues. The CDR3 DNA is TGTGCCAGTAGTAAGGCAGGGGGAAGGAACACCGGGGAGCTGTTTTTT. This translates into CASSKAGGRNTGELFF. The whole variable domain, filled in from reference TRBV19 and TRBJ2-2, reads DGGITQSPKYLFRKEGQNVTLSCEQNLNHDAMYWYRQDPGQGLRLIYYSQIVNDFQKGDIAEGYSVSREKKESFPLTVTSAQKNPTAFYLCASSKAGGRNTGELFFGEGSRLTVL.

This chain connects TRBV4-2 to TRBJ2-3, with 7 bases identical to TRBD2. V gave up 2 bases and J gave up 0 bases; unmatched junction bases: 2. The germline gives CDR1 LGHNA, CDR2 YNFKEQ. There are 15 residues in the CDR3. The chain's CDR3 is CASSQTAGSTDTQYF. CDR3 coding DNA: TGTGCCAGCAGCCAAACAGCGGGGAGCACAGATACGCAGTATTTT.

This clone was counted between two and nine times. The chain couples TRBV6-5 to TRBJ1-5; 9 positions match TRBD1. J was trimmed by 5 bases and V by 8 bases; bases with no gene match: 4. Germline CDR1 reads MNHEY; CDR2 reads SVGAGI. This CDR3 spans 13 amino acids. This CDR3 is CASATGGDQPQHF. The CDR3 DNA is TGTGCCAGCGCGACAGGGGGAGATCAGCCCCAGCATTTT.

The chain couples TRBV5-1 to TRBJ2-1; 14 nucleotides line up with TRBD2. Germline V gene sequence: CDR1 SGHRS, CDR2 YFSETQ. After removal of 0 bases from V and 7 bases from J, the junction contained 9 bases not matched to a gene. The CDR3 sequence is 18 residues long. CDR3 sequence (DNA): TGCGCCAGCAGCTTGGCCCCCTCGACTAGCGGGGGGGTAAATGAGCAGTTCTTC. Translated: CASSLAPSTSGGVNEQFF.

The chain employs TRBV10-3 and TRBJ2-7; 9 bases line up with TRBD1. This CDR3 is 15 amino acids long. The germline V gene has CDR1 ENHRY and CDR2 SYGVKD. Trimming at V came to 7 bases and at J to 1 base, leaving 8 bases not matched to a gene. CDR3 amino acids: CAITPDRGDSYEQYF. DNA of the CDR3: TGTGCCATCACCCCGGACAGGGGCGATTCCTACGAGCAGTACTTC.

This clone was found once. V usage is TRBV9 and J usage is TRBJ2-5, with D perhaps given as TRBD1 or TRBD2 (5 bases each). The DNA end lines up better with TRBJ2-7; the J call may be wrong. There are 15 residues in the CDR3. CDR1 and CDR2 from the germline V gene are SGDLS and YYNGEE. DNA for the CDR3: TGTGCCAGCAGCTCCGGACCGGGACGTCGTGGCGAGCAGTACTTC. Protein product: CASSSGPGRRGEQYF.

Only one count was recorded for this clone. V and J are TRBV10-3 and TRBJ1-2; D unresolved. The CDR3 extends over 15 amino acids. V was cut by 2 bases and J by 7 bases, with 17 bases left in between. Germline V gene lookup returns CDR1 ENHRY and CDR2 SYGVKD. The CDR3 sequence is CAISESSGSLAGYTF. CDR3 coding DNA: TGTGCCATCAGTGAGAGTAGCGGGAGTCTTGCTGGCTACACCTTC.

The chain employs TRBV6-5 and TRBJ1-5, with D tentatively TRBD1 (6 bases). This CDR3 comprises 14 residues. Trimming shortened V by 6 bases and J by 6 bases, and 15 bases separated the two germline ends. Germline CDR1 MNHEY, CDR2 SVGAGI. CDR3: CASSLGGVAQPQHF. The CDR3 DNA sequence: TGTGCCAGCAGCTTAGGGGGAGTCGCTCAGCCCCAGCATTTT.

The chain has TRBV7-9 and TRBJ1-6, with D tentatively TRBD1 (6 bases). Germline CDR1 SEHNR, CDR2 FQNEAQ (reference sequence). The CDR3 is 15 amino acids. Trimming left V 4 bases short and J 9 bases short, with 16 bases between. DNA for the CDR3: TGTGCCAGCAGCTCACATACGGGGGGCAGTTCACCCCTCCACTTT. This translates into CASSSHTGGSSPLHF.

This clone was counted a single time. This chain links TRBV5-4 with TRBJ2-2; 7 bases line up with TRBD1. In germline, CDR1 is SGHNT, CDR2 YYREEE (reference sequence). Losses at the gene ends were 2 bases for V and 7 bases for J; bases not matched to a gene: 5. The CDR3 consists of 14 residues. CDR3: CASSLGDRVGELFF. CDR3 DNA: TGTGCCAGCAGCTTAGGGGACAGAGTCGGGGAGCTGTTTTTT.

DNA of the CDR3: TGTGCCAGTAGTCGAGGGACAGTTAATCAGCCCCAGCATTTT. It codes for CASSRGTVNQPQHF. This chain links TRBV19 with TRBJ1-5, with 7 bases lining up with TRBD1. The CDR3 is 14 residues long. V shed 5 bases, J shed 4 bases, and the junction held 5 bases outside the gene matches. CDR1 LNHDA and CDR2 SQIVND come from the germline V gene (reference sequence).

This clone was seen just once. CDR3 region: CASSITGGLNTEAFF. CDR3 sequence (DNA): TGCGCCAGCAGTATCACAGGGGGGCTGAACACTGAAGCTTTCTTT. This rearrangement joins TRBV10-2 to TRBJ1-1; 8 positions match TRBD1. CDR3 length: 15 amino acids. J gave up 0 bases and V 5 bases, and 5 bases lay outside the gene matches. From germline, CDR1 is WSHSY and CDR2 SAAADI.

The chain recombines TRBV10-2 with TRBJ2-2; 7 positions match TRBD2. Looked up from germline, CDR1 is WSHSY and CDR2 is SAAADI. With 6 bases clipped from V and 6 bases from J, the junction kept 4 bases outside the gene matches. The CDR3 has 13 residues. The CDR3 DNA reads as TGCGCCAGCAGCGTTCGGGGGGCCGGGGAGCTGTTTTTT. Residues: CASSVRGAGELFF.

The chain uses TRBV4-2 and TRBJ2-2; TRBD2 matches 12 bases. The CDR3 contains 18 residues. Germline CDR1 reads LGHNA; CDR2 reads YNFKEQ. V dropped 1 base and J dropped 4; count of bases not matched to a gene: 7. CDR3 coding DNA: TGTGCCAGCAGCCAAGGGCTAGCGGGGGGGGCGGGCACCGGGGAGCTGTTTTTT. Its protein product is CASSQGLAGGAGTGELFF.